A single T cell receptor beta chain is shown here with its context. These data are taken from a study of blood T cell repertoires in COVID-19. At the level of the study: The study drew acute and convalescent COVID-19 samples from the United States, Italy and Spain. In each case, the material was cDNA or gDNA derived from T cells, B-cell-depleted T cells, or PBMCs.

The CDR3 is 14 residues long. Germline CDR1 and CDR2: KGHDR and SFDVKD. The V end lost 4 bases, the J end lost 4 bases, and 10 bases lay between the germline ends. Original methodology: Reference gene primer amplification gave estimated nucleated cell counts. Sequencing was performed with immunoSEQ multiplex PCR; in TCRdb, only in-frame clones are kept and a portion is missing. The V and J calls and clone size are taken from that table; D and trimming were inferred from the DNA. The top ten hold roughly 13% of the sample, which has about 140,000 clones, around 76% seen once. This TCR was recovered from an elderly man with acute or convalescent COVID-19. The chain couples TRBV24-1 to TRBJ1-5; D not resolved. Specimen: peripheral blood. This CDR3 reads CATSETGRNQPQHF. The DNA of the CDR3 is TGTGCCACCAGTGAGACTGGCAGAAATCAGCCCCAGCATTTT.